This T cell receptor (beta chain) appears in the sequencing data of a study of T cell repertoires in cytomegalovirus infection (dated by TCRdb to the late 2010s). At the level of the whole study: The HLA type of each donor mattered for the analysis, because public TCR beta signatures pointed to carriage of CMV infection along with the matching HLA type. Broad study findings and their caveats: The ex vivo response was dominated by HLA-C-restricted CMV-specific TCR beta clonotypes, which also provided the single most frequent clonotype in two of eight donors. In both this cohort and an independent roughly 330-donor cohort, the cumulative frequency of public TCR beta family members distinguished carriers of CMV infection plus the relevant HLA type.

CDR1 SSHAT and CDR2 FNYEAQ are derived from the germline V gene (reference sequence). From the cysteine through the phenylalanine, the CDR3 covers 14 amino acids. Left in the record is the CDR3 DNA by itself, 42 bases read in frame from the first base. Data came from an Illumina HiSeq 1500. TCRdb trimmed public reads at Q25 via fastp, called clones via MiXCR and kept in-frame beta chains. Each entry merges the rows of one CDR3 protein and shows their most common DNA and genes. Present in this sample are 450,000 to 550,000 distinct CDR3 sequences, approximately 15% of which were seen just once. Jointly, the top ten make up more than 20% of the sample. This clonotype was observed many times. There is no known antigen for this receptor. The junction does not match germline at one end; this may be a read error.

This TCR was sampled from a human donor in good health (CMV status not recorded). Some clones in this sample may be carry-over from other donors' samples. The V and J genes are TRBV7-7 and TRBJ2-1, with 8 central nucleotides matching TRBD2. Source material: CD8+ T cells from PBMCs. This receptor carries the CDR3 CASSPGTRRDEQFF. The DNA reads TGTGCTAGCAGCCCCGGGACTAGGCGCGATGAGCAGTTCTTC.